One and the same sample provided the 13 T cell receptor beta chains below, sequenced in a study of shared clonotypes between healthy human individuals. The assay was immunoSEQ multiplex PCR, and TCRdb's table has in-frame clones only and misses some. The sample has some 2,100,000 clones, around 95% seen once. Material: naive CD4+ T cells sorted from blood. The sample's subset: CD45RA+ positively selected. The receptors here all came from a man aged 18 to 30 in good health.

In its sample, this clone was seen once. This CDR3 reads CAWSEKTAGGGDTQYF. For the CDR3, the DNA is TGTGCCTGGAGTGAAAAAACAGCGGGAGGGGGGGATACGCAGTATTTT. This sequence joins TRBV30 and TRBJ2-3; 10 bases match TRBD2. With V trimmed by 1 base and J by 6 bases, 10 bases remained unmatched. There are 16 residues in the CDR3. The germline V gene encodes CDR1 GTSNPN and CDR2 SVGIG (reference sequence).

This rearrangement joins TRBV27 to TRBJ2-7; TRBD1 aligns across 10 bases. The ends lost 5 bases at V and 4 bases at J; junction bases unmatched: 5. This CDR3 comprises 14 residues. CDR1 is MNHEY, CDR2 SMNVEV, per germline (reference sequence). CDR3 sequence reads: CASSGTGAYYEQYF. The DNA of the CDR3 is TGTGCCAGCAGTGGGACAGGGGCATATTACGAGCAGTACTTC.

The rearrangement uses TRBV30 and TRBJ2-2; the match to TRBD1 covers 10 bases. The CDR3 is 13 residues long. V shed 5 bases and J 6 bases; nucleotides not matched to a gene: 3. Germline CDR1 reads GTSNPN; CDR2 reads SVGIG (reference sequence). In DNA form, the CDR3 reads TGTGCCTGGGGACAGGGGGTTCCCGGGGAGCTGTTTTTT. Encoded protein: CAWGQGVPGELFF.

This chain links TRBV5-4 with TRBJ2-1, with 12 bases fitting TRBD2. The CDR3 covers 16 residues. Losses at the gene ends were 5 bases for V and 2 bases for J; bases not matched to a gene: 5. Germline V gene sequence: CDR1 SGHNT, CDR2 YYREEE (reference sequence). The CDR3 sequence: CASSFTSGRTYNEQFF. The CDR3 DNA follows: TGTGCCAGCAGTTTCACTAGCGGGAGGACCTACAATGAGCAGTTCTTC.

The gene calls are TRBV10-1 and TRBJ2-5; possibly TRBD1 for D (7 bases). The V gene's germline CDR1 is WNHNN and CDR2 SYGVQD (reference sequence). The ends were cut back, 10 bases at V and 1 base at J, with 19 bases in the middle. The CDR3 loop spans 15 amino acids. CDR3 protein: CATSRNRGGQETQYF. CDR3 nucleotide sequence: TGCGCCACCTCGAGAAACAGGGGAGGCCAAGAGACCCAGTACTTC.

V is TRBV29-1 and J is TRBJ2-2; TRBD2 matches 11 bases. Germline CDR1 and CDR2: SQVTM and ANQGSEA. Trimming removed 7 bases from V and 4 bases from J; junction bases left unmatched: 8. The CDR3 contains 15 residues. This CDR3 is CSDSGRVLPTGELFF. The DNA of the CDR3 is TGCAGCGATAGCGGGAGGGTCCTCCCCACCGGGGAGCTGTTTTTT.

This clone appeared once. The chain combines TRBV19 with TRBJ1-3; a weak D match, TRBD1 (6 bases). The V gene lost 7 bases and the J gene lost 6 bases, with 13 bases spanning the gap. This CDR3 has 13 residues. Germline V gene data show CDR1 as LNHDA and CDR2 as SQIVND (reference sequence). The CDR3 bases are TGTGCCAGTATGGGGGCATCTTTAAACACCATATATTTT. It codes for CASMGASLNTIYF.

The chain carries TRBV12-5 and TRBJ2-5; D possibly corresponds to TRBD2 (7 bases). Trimming cost V 3 bases and J 2 bases, with 10 bases left between them. This CDR3 is 14 amino acids long. Germline values: CDR1 LGHNT, CDR2 FRNRAP. The CDR3 region has the DNA TGTGCTAGTGGTTTCGGGGGGCGTCAAGAGACCCAGTACTTC. It yields the protein CASGFGGRQETQYF.

The genes are TRBV6-1 and TRBJ1-2, with D maybe TRBD1 (6 bases). V was clipped by 3 bases and J by 3 bases, with 8 bases between them. Germline CDR1 reads MNHNS; CDR2 reads SASEGT. The CDR3 totals 13 residues. CDR3 DNA sequence: TGTGCCAGCAGTGACAGGGGATACTATGGCTACACCTTC. This encodes CASSDRGYYGYTF.

In this sample, this clone turned up once. This chain links TRBV7-8 with TRBJ2-1; 10 nucleotides line up with TRBD1. Germline-derived CDR1 and CDR2 are SGHVS and FQNEAQ. The CDR3 loop spans 15 amino acids. With 4 bases clipped from V and 8 bases from J, the junction kept 8 bases outside the gene matches. CDR3 loop: CASSSYATGGDEQFF. In DNA form, the CDR3 reads TGTGCCAGCAGCTCCTATGCGACAGGGGGCGATGAGCAGTTCTTC.

This chain connects TRBV29-1 to TRBJ2-5, with D possibly matching TRBD1 (5 bases). Germline V gene lookup returns CDR1 SQVTM and CDR2 ANQGSEA. This CDR3 region has 14 residues. Between the trimmed V and J ends, which lost 5 bases and 0 bases, there was a span of 13 bases. The CDR3 protein is CSVRDRFYQETQYF. The CDR3 bases are TGCAGCGTTCGAGACAGATTTTACCAAGAGACCCAGTACTTC.

This clone was recorded once. J is TRBJ2-3 and V is TRBV6-5, with unresolved D. Trimming pared 6 bases from V and 4 bases from J, leaving 11 bases between. This CDR3 comprises 13 residues. Germline V gene sequence: CDR1 MNHEY, CDR2 SVGAGI. CDR3 residues: CASRHFLADTQYF. The CDR3 DNA reads TGTGCCAGCAGACACTTTTTGGCAGATACGCAGTATTTT.

The V gene is TRBV18, the J gene TRBJ2-3; no clear D gene. This CDR3 is 15 amino acids long. CDR1 KGHSH and CDR2 LQKENI come from the germline V gene. V lost 3 bases, J lost 1 base, and 11 bases lay in between. The CDR3, as DNA: TGTGCCAGCTCACCTTCGGCCTCGGGCACAGATACGCAGTATTTT. This encodes CASSPSASGTDTQYF.